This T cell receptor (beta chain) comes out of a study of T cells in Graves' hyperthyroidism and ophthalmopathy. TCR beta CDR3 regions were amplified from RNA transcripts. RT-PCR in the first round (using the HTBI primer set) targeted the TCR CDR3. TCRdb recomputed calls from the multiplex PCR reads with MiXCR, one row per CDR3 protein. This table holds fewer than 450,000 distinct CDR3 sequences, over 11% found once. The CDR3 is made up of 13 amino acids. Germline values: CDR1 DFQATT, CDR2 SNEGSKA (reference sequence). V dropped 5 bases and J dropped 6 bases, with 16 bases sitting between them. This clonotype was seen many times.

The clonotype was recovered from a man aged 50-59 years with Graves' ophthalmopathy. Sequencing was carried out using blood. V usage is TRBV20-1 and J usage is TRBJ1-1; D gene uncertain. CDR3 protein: CSAPGKEHAEAFF. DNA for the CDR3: TGCAGTGCTCCTGGTAAGGAACACGCTGAAGCTTTCTTT.